This T cell receptor beta chain was profiled in a study of T cell changes during pregnancy in multiple sclerosis. The V end was cut by 1 base, the J end by 2 bases, with 12 bases between. This CDR3 has 16 amino acids. Germline V lookup: CDR1 LNHDA, CDR2 SQIVND (reference sequence). Assay used: immunoSEQ multiplex PCR; TCRdb lists only in-frame clones, some missing. This table has about 58,000 clones, under 95% appearing once. This sequence originates from a female donor in good health, enrolled as a control in a pregnancy study. The J gene is TRBJ1-5, the V gene TRBV19; D is undetermined. The sample was CD4+ T cells from peripheral blood mononuclear cells, taken after pregnancy. In DNA form, the CDR3 reads TGTGCCAGTAGTATAGTTCGAGGGCCTGGCAATCAGCCCCAGCATTTT. Translating gives CASSIVRGPGNQPQHF.